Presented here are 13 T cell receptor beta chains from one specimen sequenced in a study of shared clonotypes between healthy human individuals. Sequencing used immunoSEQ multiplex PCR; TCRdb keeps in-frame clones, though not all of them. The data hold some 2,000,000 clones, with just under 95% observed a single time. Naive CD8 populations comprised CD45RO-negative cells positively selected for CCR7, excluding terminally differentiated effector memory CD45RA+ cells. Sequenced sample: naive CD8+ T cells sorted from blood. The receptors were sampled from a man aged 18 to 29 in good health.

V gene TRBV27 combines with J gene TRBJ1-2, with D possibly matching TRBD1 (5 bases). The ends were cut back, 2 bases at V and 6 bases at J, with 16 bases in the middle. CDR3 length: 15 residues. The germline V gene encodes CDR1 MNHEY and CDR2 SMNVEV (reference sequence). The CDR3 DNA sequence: TGTGCCAGCAGTTTACTGGGTTGGGGCGAAGATGGCTACACCTTC. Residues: CASSLLGWGEDGYTF.

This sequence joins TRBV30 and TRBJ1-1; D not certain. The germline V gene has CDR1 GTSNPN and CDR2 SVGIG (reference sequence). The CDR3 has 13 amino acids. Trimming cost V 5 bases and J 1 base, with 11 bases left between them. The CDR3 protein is CAWSPAWNTEAFF. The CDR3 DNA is TGTGCCTGGTCGCCCGCTTGGAACACTGAAGCTTTCTTT.

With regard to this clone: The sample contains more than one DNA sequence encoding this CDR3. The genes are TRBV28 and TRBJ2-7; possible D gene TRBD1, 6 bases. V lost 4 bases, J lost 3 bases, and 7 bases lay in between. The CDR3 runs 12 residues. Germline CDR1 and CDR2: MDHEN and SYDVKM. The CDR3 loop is CASSSTGYEQYF. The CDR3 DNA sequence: TGTGCCAGCAGTTCGACAGGCTACGAGCAGTACTTC. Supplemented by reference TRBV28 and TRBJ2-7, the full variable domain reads DVKVTQSSRYLVKRTGEKVFLECVQDMDHENMFWYRQDPGLGLRLIYFSYDVKMKEKGDIPEGYSVSREKKERFSLILESASTNQTSMYLCASSSTGYEQYFGPGTRLTVT.

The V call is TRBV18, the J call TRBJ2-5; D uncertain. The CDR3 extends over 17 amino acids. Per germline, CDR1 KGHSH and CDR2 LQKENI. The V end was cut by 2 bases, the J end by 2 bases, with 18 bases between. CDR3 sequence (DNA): TGTGCCAGCTCACCAGTTGTTCGCAGGTCTGAGCAAGAGACCCAGTACTTC. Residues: CASSPVVRRSEQETQYF. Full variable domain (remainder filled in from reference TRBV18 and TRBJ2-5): NAGVMQNPRHLVRRRGQEARLRCSPMKGHSHVYWYRQLPEEGLKFMVYLQKENIIDESGMPKERFSAEFPKEGPSILRIQQVVRGDSAAYFCASSPVVRRSEQETQYFGPGTRLLVL.

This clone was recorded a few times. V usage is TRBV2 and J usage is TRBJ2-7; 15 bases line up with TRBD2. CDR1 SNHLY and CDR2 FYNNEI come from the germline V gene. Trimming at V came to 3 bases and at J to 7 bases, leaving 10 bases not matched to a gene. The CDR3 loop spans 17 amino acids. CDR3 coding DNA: TGTGCCAGCAGTGATTCCGGACTAGCGGGGGGGCCGGGAGAGCAGTACTTC. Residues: CASSDSGLAGGPGEQYF.

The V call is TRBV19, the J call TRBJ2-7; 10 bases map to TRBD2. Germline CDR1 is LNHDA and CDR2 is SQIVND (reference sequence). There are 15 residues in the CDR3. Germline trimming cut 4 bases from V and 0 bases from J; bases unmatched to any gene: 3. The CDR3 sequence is CASSNSGGSSYEQYF. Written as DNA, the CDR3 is TGTGCCAGTAGTAATAGCGGGGGGAGCTCCTACGAGCAGTACTTC. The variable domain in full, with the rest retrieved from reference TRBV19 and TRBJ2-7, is DGGITQSPKYLFRKEGQNVTLSCEQNLNHDAMYWYRQDPGQGLRLIYYSQIVNDFQKGDIAEGYSVSREKKESFPLTVTSAQKNPTAFYLCASSNSGGSSYEQYFGPGTRLTVT.

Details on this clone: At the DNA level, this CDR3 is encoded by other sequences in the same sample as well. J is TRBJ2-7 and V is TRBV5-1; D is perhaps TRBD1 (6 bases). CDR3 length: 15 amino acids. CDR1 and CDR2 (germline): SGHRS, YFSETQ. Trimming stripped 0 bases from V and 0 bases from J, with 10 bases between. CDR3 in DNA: TGCGCCAGCAGCTTGGCCCAGGGGTCCTCCTACGAGCAGTACTTC. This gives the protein CASSLAQGSSYEQYF.

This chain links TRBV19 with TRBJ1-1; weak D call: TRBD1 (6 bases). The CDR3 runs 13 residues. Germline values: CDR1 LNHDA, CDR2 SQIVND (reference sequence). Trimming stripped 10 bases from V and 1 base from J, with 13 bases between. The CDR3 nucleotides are TGTGCCACGGAAGAGGGGGGGAACACTGAAGCTTTCTTT. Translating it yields CATEEGGNTEAFF.

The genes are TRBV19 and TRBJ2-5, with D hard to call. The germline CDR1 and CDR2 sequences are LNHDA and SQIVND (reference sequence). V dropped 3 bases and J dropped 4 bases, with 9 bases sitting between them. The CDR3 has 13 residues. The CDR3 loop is CASSIRHAETQYF. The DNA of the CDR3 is TGTGCCAGTAGTATCCGGCACGCAGAGACCCAGTACTTC.

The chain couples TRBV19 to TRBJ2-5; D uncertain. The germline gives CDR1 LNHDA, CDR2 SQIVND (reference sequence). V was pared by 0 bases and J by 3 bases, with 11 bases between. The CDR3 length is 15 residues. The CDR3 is CASSIDFDIKETQYF. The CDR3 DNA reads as TGTGCCAGTAGTATAGATTTTGATATAAAAGAGACCCAGTACTTC.

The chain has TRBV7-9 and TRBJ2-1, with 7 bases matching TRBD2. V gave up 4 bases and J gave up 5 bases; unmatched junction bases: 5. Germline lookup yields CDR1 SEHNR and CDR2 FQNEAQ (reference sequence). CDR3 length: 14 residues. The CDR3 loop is CASSSPSGDNEQFF. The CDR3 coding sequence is TGTGCCAGCAGCTCACCTAGCGGCGACAATGAGCAGTTCTTC. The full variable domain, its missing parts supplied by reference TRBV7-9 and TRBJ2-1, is DTGVSQNPRHKITKRGQNVTFRCDPISEHNRLYWYRQTLGQGPEFLTYFQNEAQLEKSRLLSDRFSAERPKGSFSTLEIQRTEQGDSAMYLCASSSPSGDNEQFFGPGTRLTVL.

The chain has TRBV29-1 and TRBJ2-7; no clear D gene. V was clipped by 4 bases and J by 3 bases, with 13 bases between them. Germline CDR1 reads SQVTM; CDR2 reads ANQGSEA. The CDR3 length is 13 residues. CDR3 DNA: TGCAGCGTTGGTTCCGAACGATTCTACGAGCAGTACTTC. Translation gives CSVGSERFYEQYF.

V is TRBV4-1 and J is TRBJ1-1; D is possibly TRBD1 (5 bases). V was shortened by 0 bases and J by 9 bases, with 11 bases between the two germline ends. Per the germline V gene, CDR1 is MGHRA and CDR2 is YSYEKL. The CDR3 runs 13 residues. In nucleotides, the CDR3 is TGCGCCAGCAGCCAAGATGGGACCGACCAAGCTTTCTTT. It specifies CASSQDGTDQAFF.